This is a list of T cell receptor beta chains from one sample in a study of T-cell reconstitution after alpha-beta-depleted transplantation in children. TCRdb called the PCR reads again in MiXCR, with one record for every CDR3 protein. Found here are 7,000 or so distinct CDR3 sequences, 5% to 5.5% of them singletons; the top ten hold less than 30%. The specimen was PBMCs, mostly from graft donor cells, collected 180 days after TCRalphabeta/CD19-depleted stem cell transplant. The receptors were gathered from a child younger than two who had a stem cell transplant for acute myeloid leukemia, so the T cells may come from the graft donor. Each CDR3 is given with its conserved first and last residue. D genes are given only for firm matches. Clone sizes are shown as how often the clone was seen (once, few, many) or a class if it is expanded.

v_call: TRBV7-2
j_call: TRBJ2-5
d_call: TRBD1
clone_size: many
cdr3_aa: CASSTGTGIETQYF
cdr3_nt: TGTGCCAGCAGCACGGGGACAGGGATAGAGACCCAGTACTTC

v_call: TRBV28
j_call: TRBJ2-7
d_call: TRBD1
clone_size: many
cdr3_aa: CATQDRSSYEQYF
cdr3_nt: TGTGCCACCCAGGACAGGAGCTCCTACGAGCAGTACTTC

v_call: TRBV12-3/TRBV12-4
j_call: TRBJ2-7
d_call: -
clone_size: many
cdr3_aa: CASSLEFVGRAYEQYF
cdr3_nt: TGTGCCAGCAGTTTGGAGTTCGTGGGCAGAGCCTACGAGCAGTACTTC

v_call: TRBV28
j_call: TRBJ2-7
d_call: TRBD2
clone_size: many
cdr3_aa: CASSLAGLAGEIYEQYF
cdr3_nt: TGTGCCAGCAGTTTGGCGGGACTAGCGGGAGAGATCTACGAGCAGTACTTC

v_call: TRBV5-6
j_call: TRBJ2-5
d_call: -
clone_size: many
cdr3_aa: CASSLRGPLRETQYF
cdr3_nt: TGTGCCAGCAGCTTAAGGGGCCCCCTAAGAGAGACCCAGTACTTC

v_call: TRBV2
j_call: TRBJ2-1
d_call: -
clone_size: many
cdr3_aa: CASIGFTGASYNEQFF
cdr3_nt: TGTGCCAGCATTGGCTTCACGGGAGCCTCCTACAATGAGCAGTTCTTC

v_call: TRBV20-1
j_call: TRBJ1-2
d_call: TRBD1
clone_size: many
cdr3_aa: CSAAGRGLGGYTF
cdr3_nt: TGCAGTGCCGCGGGGAGGGGGCTAGGTGGCTACACCTTC

v_call: TRBV24-1
j_call: TRBJ2-3
d_call: TRBD2
clone_size: many
cdr3_aa: CATSATYWGGTDTQYF
cdr3_nt: TGTGCCACCAGCGCTACTTATTGGGGGGGAACAGATACGCAGTATTTT

v_call: TRBV7-9
j_call: TRBJ1-4
d_call: -
clone_size: many
cdr3_aa: CASSFRGDEKLFF
cdr3_nt: TGTGCCAGCAGCTTCAGGGGAGATGAAAAACTGTTTTTT

v_call: TRBV27
j_call: TRBJ1-1
d_call: -
clone_size: many
cdr3_aa: CASSFGGNTEAFF
cdr3_nt: TGTGCCAGCAGTTTCGGGGGGAACACTGAAGCTTTCTTT

v_call: TRBV9
j_call: TRBJ2-3
d_call: TRBD2
clone_size: many
cdr3_aa: CASSVAGGRIDTQYF
cdr3_nt: TGTGCCAGCAGCGTAGCTGGCGGGAGAATCGATACGCAGTATTTT

v_call: TRBV5-4
j_call: TRBJ2-7
d_call: -
clone_size: many
cdr3_aa: CASSEERYEQYF
cdr3_nt: TGTGCCAGCAGCGAAGAGCGCTACGAGCAGTACTTC

v_call: TRBV7-3
j_call: TRBJ2-2
d_call: TRBD2
clone_size: medium-sized
cdr3_aa: CASSPTSGRAGTGELFF
cdr3_nt: TGTGCCAGCAGCCCAACTAGCGGGAGGGCCGGCACCGGGGAGCTGTTTTTT

v_call: TRBV10-3
j_call: TRBJ2-5
d_call: -
clone_size: many
cdr3_aa: CAISERAGRNLQETQYF
cdr3_nt: TGTGCCATCAGTGAGAGGGCGGGACGGAATTTACAAGAGACCCAGTACTTC

v_call: TRBV20-1
j_call: TRBJ2-2
d_call: TRBD2
clone_size: many
cdr3_aa: CSAWTSGRPGELFF
cdr3_nt: TGCAGTGCATGGACTAGCGGGAGGCCCGGGGAGCTGTTTTTT

v_call: TRBV28
j_call: TRBJ1-3
d_call: -
clone_size: many
cdr3_aa: CASGQANLSGNTIYF
cdr3_nt: TGTGCCAGCGGTCAGGCGAACCTCTCTGGAAACACCATATATTTT

v_call: TRBV2
j_call: TRBJ2-2
d_call: TRBD2
clone_size: many
cdr3_aa: CAISPRGTSGRAGTGELFF
cdr3_nt: TGTGCCATCAGTCCAAGGGGGACTAGCGGGAGGGCCGGCACCGGGGAGCTGTTTTTT

v_call: TRBV5-1
j_call: TRBJ2-1
d_call: TRBD2
clone_size: medium-sized
cdr3_aa: CASSLGLAGSYNEQFF
cdr3_nt: TGCGCCAGCAGCTTAGGACTAGCGGGATCGTACAATGAGCAGTTCTTC

v_call: TRBV28
j_call: TRBJ1-4
d_call: -
clone_size: many
cdr3_aa: CASISGGPNEKLFF
cdr3_nt: TGTGCCAGCATCAGCGGGGGCCCCAATGAAAAACTGTTTTTT

v_call: TRBV7-9
j_call: TRBJ2-6
d_call: TRBD2
clone_size: many
cdr3_aa: CASSPTGGGANVLTF
cdr3_nt: TGTGCCAGCAGCCCAACGGGAGGTGGGGCCAACGTCCTGACTTTC

v_call: TRBV4-1
j_call: TRBJ2-1
d_call: -
clone_size: many
cdr3_aa: CASSQDPHFYNEQFF
cdr3_nt: TGCGCCAGCAGCCAAGACCCCCATTTCTACAATGAGCAGTTCTTC

v_call: TRBV7-9
j_call: TRBJ1-4
d_call: TRBD1
clone_size: many
cdr3_aa: CATQGGAGEKLFF
cdr3_nt: TGTGCCACCCAAGGGGGCGCGGGTGAAAAACTGTTTTTT

v_call: TRBV28
j_call: TRBJ2-1
d_call: TRBD2
clone_size: many
cdr3_aa: CASSRINSGSYNEQFF
cdr3_nt: TGTGCCAGCAGTCGTATAAATAGCGGGAGCTACAATGAGCAGTTCTTC

v_call: TRBV5-8
j_call: TRBJ2-5
d_call: TRBD2
clone_size: medium-sized
cdr3_aa: CASSLAGLAGGTQYF
cdr3_nt: TGTGCCAGCAGCTTGGCCGGACTAGCGGGAGGGACCCAGTACTTC